This T cell receptor beta chain was recorded in a study of tumor-infiltrating lymphocytes in primary liver carcinoma. Study-wide context: With diameters of about 4 to 11 cm, tumors were stage T1-T3 N0M0. Sample counts of productive TCRbeta reads spanned roughly 3.65 to 8 million; these counts were similar across tissue types.

Researchers generated TCR beta cDNA from 500 to 600 ng of total RNA, relying on a constant-region primer. The TCR beta library was amplified through three nested multiplex PCR rounds in a modified ARM-PCR procedure. The opening two PCR rounds, roughly 11 cycles each, paired TRBV1-TRBV30 forward primers with a C-beta reverse primer. TCRdb called the multiplex PCR reads again in MiXCR, with one record for every CDR3 protein. The top ten hold 15% to 20% of the sample, which has 150,000 to 200,000 distinct CDR3 sequences, over 80% seen once. About this clonotype itself: The antigen remains unidentified.

Total RNA and DNA came together from roughly 20-30 mg of bulk tissue without cell sorting. Patients carried chronic HBV infection without prior treatment. V was clipped by 10 bases and J by 0 bases, with 13 bases between them. CDR3 size: 15 residues. Germline loops: CDR1 SGHAT, CDR2 FQNNGV. Regarding the study as a whole: It was tumor-adjacent and tumor-blood pairs that overlapped less than tumor region pairs did.

The J gene is TRBJ2-6, the V gene TRBV11-2; D is undetermined. The receptor was derived from a man in his forties with primary liver carcinoma and hepatitis B virus infection. The sample was tumor tissue from primary liver carcinoma. CDR3 loop: CAIMRPRSGANVLTF. The CDR3 bases are TGTGCCATCATGCGGCCGCGCTCTGGGGCCAACGTCCTGACTTTC. The complete variable domain, with remaining parts taken from reference TRBV11-2 and TRBJ2-6, reads EAGVAQSPRYKIIEKRQSVAFWCNPISGHATLYWYQQILGQGPKLLIQFQNNGVVDDSQLPKDRFSAERLKGVDSTLKIQPAKLEDSAVYLCAIMRPRSGANVLTFGAGSRLTVL.